The source of this T cell receptor (beta chain) is a study of T cells in Graves' hyperthyroidism and ophthalmopathy (dated by TCRdb to between 2019 and 2020). Background for the entire study: Peripheral blood samples were taken at initial diagnosis, before any treatment was given. The study also compared thyroid tissue and blood T-cell repertoires from about six Graves' hyperthyroidism patients. The roughly 100 discovery patients were randomly divided into training and test sets at a 7:3 ratio. To identify TCR V-J signatures that set the groups apart, the researchers used a discovery cohort of about a hundred patients, made up of around 40 with Graves' ophthalmopathy and 55 to 65 with stable Graves' hyperthyroidism. Whether ophthalmopathy could be predicted prospectively was tested in an independent validation cohort made up of approximately 19 hyperthyroidism patients plus 17 patients who later progressed to ophthalmopathy. After blood sampling, hyperthyroidism patients were treated with methimazole at a starting dose of 30 mg daily, and ophthalmopathy patients were treated with high-dose intravenous methylprednisolone. The paper reports TCR Vbeta CDR3 sequencing of some 140 peripheral blood samples: under 45 ophthalmopathy, about 75 hyperthyroidism and approximately 17 progressor patients. The study at large found these results: In validation, the model predicted progression to ophthalmopathy with approximately 69% sensitivity and approximately 78% specificity, a median of around six months before onset. Sample size was not statistically predetermined, and investigators were not blinded to group allocation. A model built on a 13 V-J signature distinguished ophthalmopathy from stable hyperthyroidism, reaching over 85% sensitivity and around 81% specificity in cross-validation and 80%/75% in testing. Most expanded thyroid clonotypes (frequency above 0.001) were also detected in blood, suggesting blood repertoires may reflect thyroid immune responses.

A patient counted as having stable Graves' hyperthyroidism if no progression to ophthalmopathy occurred over 18 months of follow-up. Hyperthyroidism patients were aged 18 to 65 years and newly diagnosed, with disease duration of less than 2 months. Any patient with an uncontrolled infection, another autoimmune disease, pregnancy or lactation was excluded. Diagnoses were based on clinical symptoms, serum thyroxine and TRAb, thyroid ultrasound and orbital computed tomography. Ficoll-Paque density gradient centrifugation was used to isolate PBMCs from about 10 ml of fresh peripheral blood. Total RNA was extracted using Trizol reagent, and RNA quality was assessed on an Agilent 2100 Bioanalyzer. CDR1 and CDR2 are read off the germline V gene as MNHNS and SASEGT. Trimming removed 5 bases from V and 3 bases from J, leaving 8 bases between the germline ends. Taken from cysteine to phenylalanine, the CDR3 has 12 residues. The sequence is cut down to CDR3 DNA, 36 bases in frame from base 1.

This clonotype was counted at least ten times. Its antigen is not yet known. Base qualities are missing; no much larger clone stands one base away. TCR beta CDR3 regions were amplified from RNA transcripts. The TCR CDR3 was subjected to a first round of RT-PCR using the HTBI primer set and the Qiagen OneStep RT-PCR kit. A second multiplex PCR round built the libraries, followed by size selection and purification. Paired-end sequencing of the libraries was performed with 100 bp reads on an Illumina HiSeq2000. From the authors' description of their analysis: SOAPnuke was used to process the raw data, removing reads that contained adapters or uncalled bases, had a mean Phred below 15, or lacked an exact match to the constant primer or identifier. COPE v1.2.5 was used to merge the high-quality paired reads, and each unique nucleotide sequence was defined as a clonotype. MiTCR v1.1 was used to align the clonotypes against IMGT TRBV, TRBD and TRBJ reference segments. Only V-J combinations with frequency above 0.0001, covering about 99% of repertoires, were analysed. A TCS score was defined as the ratio between F50 (clonal expansion) and ExV (chaos), using BLOSUM62-based TCRdist between CDR3 peptides within each V-J. Welch's t-statistics and random forest reduced approximately 520 V-J features to about 12, which were used in a naive Bayes classifier (R e1071). Through fastp at Q25 and MiXCR, TCRdb rebuilt clones from the public reads, retaining in-frame beta chains. Entries are consolidated by CDR3 protein sequence, retaining the most common genes and DNA. In this record, the V and J calls reflect TCRdb's handling and not the investigators' own analysis. This sample holds approximately 300,000 distinct CDR3 sequences; 15% to 20% were observed only once. The top ten constitute around 35% of the sample.

Sample: blood. The origin of this receptor is a man under 40 with Graves' hyperthyroidism. The chain is encoded by TRBV6-1 joined to TRBJ2-7, with the D gene uncertain. This receptor has the CDR3 CASSSTVYEQYF. The DNA sequence is given as TGTGCCAGCAGTTCGACGGTCTACGAGCAGTACTTC.